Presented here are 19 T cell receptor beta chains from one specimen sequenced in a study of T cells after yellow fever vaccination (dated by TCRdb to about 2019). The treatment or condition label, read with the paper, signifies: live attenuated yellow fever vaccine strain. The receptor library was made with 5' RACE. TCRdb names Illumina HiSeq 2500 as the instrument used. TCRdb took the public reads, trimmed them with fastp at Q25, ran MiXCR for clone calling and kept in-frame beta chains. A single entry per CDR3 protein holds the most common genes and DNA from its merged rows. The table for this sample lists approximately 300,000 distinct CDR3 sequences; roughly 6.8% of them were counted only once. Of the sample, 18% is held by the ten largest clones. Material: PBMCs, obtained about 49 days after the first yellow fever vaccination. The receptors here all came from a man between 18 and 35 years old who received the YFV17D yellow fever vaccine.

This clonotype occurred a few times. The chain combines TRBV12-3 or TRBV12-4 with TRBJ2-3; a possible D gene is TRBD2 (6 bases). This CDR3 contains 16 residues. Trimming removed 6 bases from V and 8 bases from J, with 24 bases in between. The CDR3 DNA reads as TGTGCCAGCAGCAACCCGGGACTCTTGGTACGCGGTACGCAGTATTTT. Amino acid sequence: CASSNPGLLVRGTQYF.

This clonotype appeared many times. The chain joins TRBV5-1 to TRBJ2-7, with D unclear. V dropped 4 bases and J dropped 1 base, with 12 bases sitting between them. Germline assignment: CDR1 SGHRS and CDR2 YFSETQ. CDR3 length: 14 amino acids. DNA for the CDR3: TGCGCCAGCAGCCCACAGACGCGATCCTACGAGCAGTACTTC. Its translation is CASSPQTRSYEQYF.

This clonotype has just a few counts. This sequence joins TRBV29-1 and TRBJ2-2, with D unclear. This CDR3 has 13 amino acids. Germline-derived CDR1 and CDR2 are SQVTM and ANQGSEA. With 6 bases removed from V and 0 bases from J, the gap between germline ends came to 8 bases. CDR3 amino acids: CSVGYPNTGELFF. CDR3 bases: TGCAGCGTCGGGTACCCGAACACCGGGGAGCTGTTTTTT.

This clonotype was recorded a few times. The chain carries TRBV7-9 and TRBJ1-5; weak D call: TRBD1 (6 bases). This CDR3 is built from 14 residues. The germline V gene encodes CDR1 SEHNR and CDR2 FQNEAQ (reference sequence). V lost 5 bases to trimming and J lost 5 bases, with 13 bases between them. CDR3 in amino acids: CASSVGGLDQPQHF. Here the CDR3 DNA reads TGTGCCAGCAGCGTAGGGGGGCTCGATCAGCCCCAGCATTTT.

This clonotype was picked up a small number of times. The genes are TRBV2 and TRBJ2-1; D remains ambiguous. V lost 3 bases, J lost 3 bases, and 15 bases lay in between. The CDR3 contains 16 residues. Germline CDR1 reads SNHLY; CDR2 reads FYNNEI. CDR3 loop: CASSDARASSYNEQFF. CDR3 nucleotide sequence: TGTGCCAGCAGTGACGCCCGGGCCTCAAGCTACAATGAGCAGTTCTTC.

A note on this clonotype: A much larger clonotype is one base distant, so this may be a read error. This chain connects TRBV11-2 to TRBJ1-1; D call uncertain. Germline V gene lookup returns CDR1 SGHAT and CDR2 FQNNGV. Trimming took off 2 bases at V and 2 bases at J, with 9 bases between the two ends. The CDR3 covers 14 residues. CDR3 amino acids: CASSLWGKNTEAFF. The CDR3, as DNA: TGTGCCAGCAGCTTATGGGGAAAAAACACTGAAGCTTTCTTT.

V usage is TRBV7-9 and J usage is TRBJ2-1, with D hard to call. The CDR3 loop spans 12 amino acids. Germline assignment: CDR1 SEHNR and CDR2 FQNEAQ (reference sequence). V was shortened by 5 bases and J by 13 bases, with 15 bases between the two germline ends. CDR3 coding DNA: TGTGCCAGCAGCCGCCGAGAAGCCCATCAGTTCTTC. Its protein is CASSRREAHQFF.

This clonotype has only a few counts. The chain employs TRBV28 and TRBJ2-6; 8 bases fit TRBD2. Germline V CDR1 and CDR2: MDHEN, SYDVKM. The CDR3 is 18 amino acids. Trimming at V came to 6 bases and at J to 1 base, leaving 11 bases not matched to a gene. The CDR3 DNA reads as TGTGCCAGCAGCCCCTCTGGCGGGGGGCCGTCTGGGGCCAACGTCCTGACTTTC. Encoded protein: CASSPSGGGPSGANVLTF.

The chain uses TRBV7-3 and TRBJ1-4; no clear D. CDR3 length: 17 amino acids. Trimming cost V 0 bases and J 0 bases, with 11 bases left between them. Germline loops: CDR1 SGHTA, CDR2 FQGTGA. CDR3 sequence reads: CASSLTGPTATNEKLFF. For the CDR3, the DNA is TGTGCCAGCAGCTTAACAGGTCCTACCGCAACTAATGAAAAACTGTTTTTT.

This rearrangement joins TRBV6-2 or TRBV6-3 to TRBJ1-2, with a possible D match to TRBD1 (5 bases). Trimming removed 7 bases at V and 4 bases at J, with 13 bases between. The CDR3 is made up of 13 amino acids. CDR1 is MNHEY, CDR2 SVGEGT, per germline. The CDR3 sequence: CASTPDTSYGYTF. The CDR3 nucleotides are TGTGCCAGCACCCCGGACACAAGCTATGGCTACACCTTC.

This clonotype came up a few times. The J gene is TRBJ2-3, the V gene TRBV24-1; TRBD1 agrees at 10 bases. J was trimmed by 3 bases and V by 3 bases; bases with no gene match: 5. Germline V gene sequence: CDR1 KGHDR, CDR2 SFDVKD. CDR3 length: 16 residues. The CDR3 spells CATSDRDRGVTDTQYF. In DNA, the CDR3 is TGTGCCACCAGTGATCGGGACAGGGGAGTAACAGATACGCAGTATTTT.

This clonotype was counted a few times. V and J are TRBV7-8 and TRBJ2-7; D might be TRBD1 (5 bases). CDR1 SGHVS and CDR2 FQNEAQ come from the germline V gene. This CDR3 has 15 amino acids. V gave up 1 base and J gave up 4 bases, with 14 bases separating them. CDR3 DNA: TGTGCCAGCAGCTTAGGGACACCGACACTTTACGAGCAGTACGTC. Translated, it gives CASSLGTPTLYEQYV.

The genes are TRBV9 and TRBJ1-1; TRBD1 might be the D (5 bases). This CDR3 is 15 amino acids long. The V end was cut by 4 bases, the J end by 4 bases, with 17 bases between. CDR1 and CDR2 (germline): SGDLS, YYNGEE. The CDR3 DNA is TGTGCCAGCAGCAACCGGGGGGGGGGAGTCACTGAAGCTTTCTTT. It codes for CASSNRGGGVTEAFF.

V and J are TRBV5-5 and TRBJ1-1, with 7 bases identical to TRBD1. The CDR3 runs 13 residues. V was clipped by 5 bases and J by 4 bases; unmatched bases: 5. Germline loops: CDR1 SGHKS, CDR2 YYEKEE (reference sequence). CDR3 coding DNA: TGTGCCAGCAGGAATACAGGGGCCACTGAAGCTTTCTTT. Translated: CASRNTGATEAFF.

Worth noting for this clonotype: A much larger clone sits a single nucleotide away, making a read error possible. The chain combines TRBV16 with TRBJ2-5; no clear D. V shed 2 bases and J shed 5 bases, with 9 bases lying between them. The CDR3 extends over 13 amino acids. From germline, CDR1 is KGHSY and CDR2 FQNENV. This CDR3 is CASSQIASETQYF. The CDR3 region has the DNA TGTGCCAGCAGCCAAATCGCTTCGGAGACCCAGTACTTC.

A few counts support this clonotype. The CDR3: CASSSPGRPNTEAFF. The CDR3 DNA follows: TGTGCCAGCAGCAGCCCGGGACGGCCGAACACTGAAGCTTTCTTT. The chain carries TRBV13 and TRBJ1-1, with D maybe TRBD1 (5 bases). The CDR3 sequence is 15 residues long. V was clipped by 5 bases and J by 1 base, with 14 bases between them. Germline CDR1 reads PRHDT; CDR2 reads FYEKMQ (reference sequence).

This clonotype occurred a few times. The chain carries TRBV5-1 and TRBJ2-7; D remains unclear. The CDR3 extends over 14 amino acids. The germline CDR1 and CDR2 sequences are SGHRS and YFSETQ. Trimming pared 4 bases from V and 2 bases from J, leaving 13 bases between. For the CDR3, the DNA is TGCGCCAGCAGCCCCCGGGCTGGGGCCTACGAGCAGTACGTC. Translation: CASSPRAGAYEQYV.

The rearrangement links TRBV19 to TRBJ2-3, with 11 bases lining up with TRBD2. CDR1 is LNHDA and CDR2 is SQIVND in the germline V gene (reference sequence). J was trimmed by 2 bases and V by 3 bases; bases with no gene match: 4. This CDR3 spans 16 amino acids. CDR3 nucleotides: TGTGCCAGTAGTATCCCTAGCGGGGGGTCCACAGATACGCAGTATTTT. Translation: CASSIPSGGSTDTQYF.

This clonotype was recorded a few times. The CDR3 coding sequence is TGCGCCAGCAGCCCCTCGGCGGGGGGGCCAGAGACCCAGTACTTC. Translation: CASSPSAGGPETQYF. The chain employs TRBV5-1 and TRBJ2-5, with 9 bases aligning to TRBD2. V lost 4 bases, J lost 4 bases, and 8 bases stayed unmatched. The CDR3 has 15 residues. CDR1 and CDR2 from the germline V gene are SGHRS and YFSETQ.